These T cell receptor beta chains were read from a single sample in a study of CD8 T cells in Susac syndrome. TCRdb re-called the immunoSEQ multiplex PCR reads through MiXCR, storing one row per CDR3 protein. This table holds roughly 120,000 distinct CDR3 sequences, about 92% found once. Sequencing input: CD8+ T cells from PBMCs. These receptors all come from a human donor with multiple sclerosis. Both conserved end residues are part of each CDR3. Each record gives: CDR3 DNA, CDR3 protein, D gene, V gene, clone size, J gene. The D gene is left open where the match is weak. Not all rows give a size; the values are once, few, many and, for expanded clones, a class.

CDR3nt: TGTGCCAGCAGCTCCCCAGACAGCTCCTACGAGCAGTACTTC
CDR3aa: CASSSPDSSYEQYF
d_gene: .
v_gene: TRBV9
abundance: .
j_gene: TRBJ2-7

CDR3nt: TGTGCCAGCAGCTCAGGGGGCGGTTCAGAGGAGCAGTTCTTC
CDR3aa: CASSSGGGSEEQFF
d_gene: TRBD1
v_gene: TRBV7-3
abundance: .
j_gene: TRBJ2-1

CDR3nt: TGCAGTGCCAAGCCAAAGAACACTGAAGCTTTCTTT
CDR3aa: CSAKPKNTEAFF
d_gene: .
v_gene: TRBV20-1
abundance: .
j_gene: TRBJ1-1

CDR3nt: TGTGCCAGCAGCTTAACAGGGTACACTGAAGCTTTCTTT
CDR3aa: CASSLTGYTEAFF
d_gene: .
v_gene: TRBV7-9
abundance: once
j_gene: TRBJ1-1

CDR3nt: TGTGCCAGCAGCGGTGGGAACAATCAGCCCCAGCATTTT
CDR3aa: CASSGGNNQPQHF
d_gene: .
v_gene: TRBV7-9
abundance: once
j_gene: TRBJ1-5

CDR3nt: TGTGCCAGCAGCCTAGGGGGCCAGGGGGCCTCAGATACGCAGTATTTT
CDR3aa: CASSLGGQGASDTQYF
d_gene: TRBD1
v_gene: TRBV9
abundance: .
j_gene: TRBJ2-3

CDR3nt: TGTGCCAGCAGTGAATTGGAGGGGGACGGCTACACCTTC
CDR3aa: CASSELEGDGYTF
d_gene: .
v_gene: TRBV2
abundance: .
j_gene: TRBJ1-2

CDR3nt: TGTGCCTGGGCCCTGGGCCCAGCCTCCAATGAGCAGTTCTTC
CDR3aa: CAWALGPASNEQFF
d_gene: .
v_gene: TRBV30
abundance: .
j_gene: TRBJ2-1

CDR3nt: TGTGCCACCAGGAAGGTGTCTGGCTATGGCTACACCTTC
CDR3aa: CATRKVSGYGYTF
d_gene: .
v_gene: TRBV5-4
abundance: .
j_gene: TRBJ1-2

CDR3nt: TGCGCCAGCAGCCAAGAACCGGGGTCTGTGAGGGCTGAAGCTTTCTTT
CDR3aa: CASSQEPGSVRAEAFF
d_gene: .
v_gene: TRBV4-1
abundance: .
j_gene: TRBJ1-1

CDR3nt: TGTGCCAGCCGCTGGGATCAGCCCCAGCATTTT
CDR3aa: CASRWDQPQHF
d_gene: .
v_gene: TRBV5-7
abundance: .
j_gene: TRBJ1-5

CDR3nt: TGTGCCAGCACCTCGGGGGGCGGCACTGAAGCTTTCTTT
CDR3aa: CASTSGGGTEAFF
d_gene: .
v_gene: TRBV12-3/TRBV12-4
abundance: .
j_gene: TRBJ1-1

CDR3nt: TGTGCCAGCAGTTACTTCTGGGGGCGCAAAGATGGCTACACCTTC
CDR3aa: CASSYFWGRKDGYTF
d_gene: .
v_gene: TRBV6-6
abundance: .
j_gene: TRBJ1-2

CDR3nt: TGTGCCAGCAGCAACCTAGGAAAGAATGAGCAGTTCTTC
CDR3aa: CASSNLGKNEQFF
d_gene: .
v_gene: TRBV7-8
abundance: .
j_gene: TRBJ2-1

CDR3nt: TGTGCCAGCAAGCATACTAGCGGGGGTTTGGAGACCCAGTACTTC
CDR3aa: CASKHTSGGLETQYF
d_gene: TRBD2
v_gene: TRBV12-3/TRBV12-4
abundance: .
j_gene: TRBJ2-5

CDR3nt: TGTGCCAGCAGCTTAGGAAGTATCCGCCGAGACACCGAGTACAATGAGCAGTTCTTC
CDR3aa: CASSLGSIRRDTEYNEQFF
d_gene: .
v_gene: TRBV11-2
abundance: .
j_gene: TRBJ2-1

CDR3nt: TGTGCCAGCAGCCAAGGCCTAGCGGGGTCCTACAATGAGCAGTTCTTC
CDR3aa: CASSQGLAGSYNEQFF
d_gene: TRBD2
v_gene: TRBV4-2
abundance: once
j_gene: TRBJ2-1

CDR3nt: TGTGCCAGCAGCGTATCGGAGTGGAATGAGCAGTTCTTC
CDR3aa: CASSVSEWNEQFF
d_gene: .
v_gene: TRBV7-2
abundance: once
j_gene: TRBJ2-1

CDR3nt: TGTGCCAGCAGCCCTCCCCATGGGGCAGGCCGAGGGGCTGAAGCTTTCTTT
CDR3aa: CASSPPHGAGRGAEAFF
d_gene: .
v_gene: TRBV4-2
abundance: once
j_gene: TRBJ1-1

CDR3nt: TGTGCCAGCAGCGTAACTAGCGGGAGTTATGAGCAGTTCTTC
CDR3aa: CASSVTSGSYEQFF
d_gene: TRBD2
v_gene: TRBV9
abundance: .
j_gene: TRBJ2-1

CDR3nt: TGTGCCAGCAGCCCACCGACTAGCGGGGTTGAGACCCAGTACTTC
CDR3aa: CASSPPTSGVETQYF
d_gene: TRBD2
v_gene: TRBV13
abundance: .
j_gene: TRBJ2-5

CDR3nt: TGCAGCGTTGAAGATCGTAGCAGATCGTATGGCTACACCTTC
CDR3aa: CSVEDRSRSYGYTF
d_gene: .
v_gene: TRBV29-1
abundance: .
j_gene: TRBJ1-2

CDR3nt: TGTGCCAGCAGACCGACTAGCGGGGGATACAATGAGCAGTTCTTC
CDR3aa: CASRPTSGGYNEQFF
d_gene: TRBD2
v_gene: TRBV27
abundance: .
j_gene: TRBJ2-1

CDR3nt: TGCGCCAGCAGCCAAGGAGATGGGGGGGGTTACAATGAGCAGTTCTTC
CDR3aa: CASSQGDGGGYNEQFF
d_gene: TRBD2
v_gene: TRBV4-1
abundance: .
j_gene: TRBJ2-1

CDR3nt: TGTGCCAGCAGTTTATCGGGCAGGACTTCAGGTTCACCCCTCCACTTT
CDR3aa: CASSLSGRTSGSPLHF
d_gene: .
v_gene: TRBV27
abundance: .
j_gene: TRBJ1-6

CDR3nt: TGTGCCAGCAGCGTATGGGGCACCGGGGAGCTGTTTTTT
CDR3aa: CASSVWGTGELFF
d_gene: .
v_gene: TRBV9
abundance: .
j_gene: TRBJ2-2

CDR3nt: TGTGCCAGCAGCATTCGTCCCGGGGGCTCCTACAATGAGCAGTTCTTC
CDR3aa: CASSIRPGGSYNEQFF
d_gene: .
v_gene: TRBV9
abundance: .
j_gene: TRBJ2-1

CDR3nt: TGTGCCACCGGACAGGGACGGAACACTGAAGCTTTCTTT
CDR3aa: CATGQGRNTEAFF
d_gene: TRBD1
v_gene: TRBV10-3
abundance: .
j_gene: TRBJ1-1

CDR3nt: TGCAGTGCTAGACCCCGTGGGGGGGGCTTGAACACTGAAGCTTTCTTT
CDR3aa: CSARPRGGGLNTEAFF
d_gene: .
v_gene: TRBV20-1
abundance: .
j_gene: TRBJ1-1

CDR3nt: TGTGCCAGCACAAACTTGGTCGACACGCGGGGCACCGGGGAGCTGTTTTTT
CDR3aa: CASTNLVDTRGTGELFF
d_gene: .
v_gene: TRBV6-2/TRBV6-3
abundance: .
j_gene: TRBJ2-2

CDR3nt: TGTGCCAGCAGCGGAGGACAGGGCTACGAGCAGTACTTC
CDR3aa: CASSGGQGYEQYF
d_gene: TRBD1
v_gene: TRBV5-6
abundance: .
j_gene: TRBJ2-7

CDR3nt: TGTGCCAGCAGTTACGAGGGAGAGGGCTATGGCTACACCTTC
CDR3aa: CASSYEGEGYGYTF
d_gene: .
v_gene: TRBV6-2/TRBV6-3
abundance: .
j_gene: TRBJ1-2

CDR3nt: TGCGCCAGCAGCCCCCATTCGGGCGGGGGGGCCTACAATGAGCAGTTCTTC
CDR3aa: CASSPHSGGGAYNEQFF
d_gene: TRBD2
v_gene: TRBV4-1
abundance: .
j_gene: TRBJ2-1

CDR3nt: TGTGCCAGCAGAGGCGGGGGGGCCGCAGATACGCAGTATTTT
CDR3aa: CASRGGGAADTQYF
d_gene: TRBD2
v_gene: TRBV6-9
abundance: once
j_gene: TRBJ2-3

CDR3nt: TGTGCCAGCAGTTGGGGAGGGGCAGGGTGGGAGACCCAGTACTTC
CDR3aa: CASSWGGAGWETQYF
d_gene: TRBD2
v_gene: TRBV27
abundance: .
j_gene: TRBJ2-5

CDR3nt: TGCGCCAGCAGAAGGGTTGTGAAAAACATTCAGTACTTC
CDR3aa: CASRRVVKNIQYF
d_gene: .
v_gene: TRBV5-1
abundance: .
j_gene: TRBJ2-4

CDR3nt: TGCGCCAGCAGTGTAGCGAACACTGAAGCTTTCTTT
CDR3aa: CASSVANTEAFF
d_gene: .
v_gene: TRBV10-2
abundance: .
j_gene: TRBJ1-1

CDR3nt: TGTGCCAGCAGCAGACTCGACAGGGCAGAGACCCAGTACTTC
CDR3aa: CASSRLDRAETQYF
d_gene: TRBD1
v_gene: TRBV7-8
abundance: .
j_gene: TRBJ2-5

CDR3nt: TGTGCCAGTAGGTATGGAGCCGGCTACACCTTC
CDR3aa: CASRYGAGYTF
d_gene: .
v_gene: TRBV19
abundance: .
j_gene: TRBJ1-2